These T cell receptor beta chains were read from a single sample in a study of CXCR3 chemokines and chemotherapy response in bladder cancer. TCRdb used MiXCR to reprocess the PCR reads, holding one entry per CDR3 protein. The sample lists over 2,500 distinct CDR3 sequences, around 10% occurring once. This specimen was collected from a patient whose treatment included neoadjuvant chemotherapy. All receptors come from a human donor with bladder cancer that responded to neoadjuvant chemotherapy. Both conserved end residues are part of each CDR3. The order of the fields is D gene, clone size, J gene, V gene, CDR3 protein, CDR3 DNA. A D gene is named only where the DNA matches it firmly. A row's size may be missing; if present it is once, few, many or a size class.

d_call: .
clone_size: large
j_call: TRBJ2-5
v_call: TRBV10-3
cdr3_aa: CAISESGGALHATQYF
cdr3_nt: TGTGCCATCAGTGAGTCGGGGGGAGCGTTGCATGCGACCCAGTACTTC

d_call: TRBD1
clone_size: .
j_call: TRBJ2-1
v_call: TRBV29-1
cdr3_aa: CSVWDRPNYEYNEQFF
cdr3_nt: TGCAGCGTCTGGGACAGACCGAATTACGAATACAATGAGCAGTTCTTC

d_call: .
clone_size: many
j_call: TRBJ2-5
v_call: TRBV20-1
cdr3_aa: CSARGSSETQYF
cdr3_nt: TGCAGTGCTAGAGGCAGTTCAGAGACCCAGTACTTC

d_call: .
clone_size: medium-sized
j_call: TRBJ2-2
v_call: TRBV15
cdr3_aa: CATSRDFGGELFF
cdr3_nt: TGTGCCACCAGCAGAGATTTTGGCGGGGAGCTGTTTTTT

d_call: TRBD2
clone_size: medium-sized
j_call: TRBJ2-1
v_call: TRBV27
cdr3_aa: CASRNSGRQFF
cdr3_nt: TGTGCCAGCAGAAATAGCGGGAGGCAGTTCTTC

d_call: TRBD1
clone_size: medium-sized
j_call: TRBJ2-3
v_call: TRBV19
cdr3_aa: CASSIGQGSGTDTQYF
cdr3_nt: TGTGCCAGTAGTATCGGACAGGGTTCAGGGACAGATACGCAGTATTTT

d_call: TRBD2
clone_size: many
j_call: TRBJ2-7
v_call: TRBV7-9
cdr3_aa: CASSSPGLAGAREQYF
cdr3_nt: TGTGCCAGCAGCTCCCCGGGACTAGCGGGAGCTAGGGAGCAGTACTTC

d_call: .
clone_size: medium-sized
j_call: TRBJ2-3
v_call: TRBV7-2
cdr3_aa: CASSLGGDNYF
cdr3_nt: TGTGCCAGCAGCTTAGGCGGGGACAATTATTTT

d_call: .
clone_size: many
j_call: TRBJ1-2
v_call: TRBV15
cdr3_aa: CATSPGGDLAGGYTF
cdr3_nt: TGTGCCACCAGCCCCGGGGGGGACCTGGCCGGGGGCTACACCTTC

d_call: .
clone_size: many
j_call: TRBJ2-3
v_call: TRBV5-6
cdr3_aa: CASSLGDTQYF
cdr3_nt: TGTGCCAGCAGCTTGGGGGATACGCAGTATTTT

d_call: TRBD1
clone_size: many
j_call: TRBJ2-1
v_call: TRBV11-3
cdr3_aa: CASSLASSGTGGFYNEQFF
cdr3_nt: TGTGCCAGCAGCTTAGCCTCGTCCGGGACAGGGGGCTTCTACAATGAGCAGTTCTTC

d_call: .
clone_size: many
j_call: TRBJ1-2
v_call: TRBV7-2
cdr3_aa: CASSLPGGVNYGYTF
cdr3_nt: TGTGCCAGCAGCCTTCCGGGCGGGGTTAACTATGGCTACACCTTC

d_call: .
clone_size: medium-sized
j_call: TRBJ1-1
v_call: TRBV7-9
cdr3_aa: CASSFEGTEAFF
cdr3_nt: TGTGCCAGCAGCTTTGAAGGTACGGAAGCTTTCTTT

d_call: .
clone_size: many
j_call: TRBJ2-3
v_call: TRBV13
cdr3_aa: CASSSVPFTDTQYF
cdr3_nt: TGTGCCAGCAGCTCCGTCCCATTCACAGATACGCAGTATTTT

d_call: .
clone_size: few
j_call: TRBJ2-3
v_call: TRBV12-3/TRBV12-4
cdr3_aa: CASRGLPGDTQYF
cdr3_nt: TGTGCCAGCAGGGGACTCCCGGGAGATACGCAGTATTTT

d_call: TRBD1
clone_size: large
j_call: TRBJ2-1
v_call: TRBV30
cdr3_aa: CAWSVRRTGKYNEQFF
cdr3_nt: TGTGCCTGGAGTGTAAGGAGGACAGGCAAGTACAATGAGCAGTTCTTC

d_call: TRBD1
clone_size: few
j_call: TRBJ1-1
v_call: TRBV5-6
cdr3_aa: CASSSFLRASGGRNTEAFF
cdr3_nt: TGTGCCAGCAGCTCCTTCTTGCGAGCATCAGGGGGAAGGAATACTGAAGCTTTCTTT

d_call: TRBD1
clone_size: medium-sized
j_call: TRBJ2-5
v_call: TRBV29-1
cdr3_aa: CSASGDRALETQYF
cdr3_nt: TGCAGCGCCTCGGGGGACAGGGCTCTCGAGACCCAGTACTTC

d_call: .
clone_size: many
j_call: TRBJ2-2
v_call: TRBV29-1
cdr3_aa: CSVEVGYTGELFF
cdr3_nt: TGCAGCGTTGAGGTCGGGTACACCGGGGAGCTGTTTTTT

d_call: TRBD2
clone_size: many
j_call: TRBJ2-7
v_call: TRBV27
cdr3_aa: CASSPFPGHRLAGAYEQYF
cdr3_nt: TGTGCCAGCAGCCCCTTCCCGGGACACCGACTAGCGGGGGCCTACGAGCAGTACTTC

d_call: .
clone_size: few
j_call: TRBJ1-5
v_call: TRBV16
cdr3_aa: CASSQSPTQGLGNQPQHF
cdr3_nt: TGTGCCAGCAGCCAATCGCCCACACAGGGTTTGGGCAATCAGCCCCAGCATTTT

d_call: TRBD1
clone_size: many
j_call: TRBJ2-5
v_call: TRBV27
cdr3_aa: CASSWTGQETQYF
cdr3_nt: TGTGCCAGCAGTTGGACAGGCCAAGAGACCCAGTACTTC

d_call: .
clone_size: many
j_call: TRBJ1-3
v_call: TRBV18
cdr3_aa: CASSPRQTISSGNTIYF
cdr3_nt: TGTGCCAGCTCACCACGACAGACTATAAGCTCTGGAAACACCATATATTTT

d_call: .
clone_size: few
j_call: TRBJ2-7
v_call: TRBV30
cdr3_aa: CAWSVGQGGSYEQYF
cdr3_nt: TGTGCCTGGAGTGTTGGGCAGGGGGGTTCCTACGAGCAGTACTTC

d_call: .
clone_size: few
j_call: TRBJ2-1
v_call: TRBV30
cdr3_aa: CAWSMYWGSRNEQFF
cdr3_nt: TGTGCCTGGAGTATGTACTGGGGAAGTCGGAATGAGCAGTTCTTC

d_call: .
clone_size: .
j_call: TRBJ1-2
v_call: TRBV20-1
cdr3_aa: CSARDYRDYGYTF
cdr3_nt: TGCAGTGCTAGAGATTACAGGGACTATGGCTACACCTTC

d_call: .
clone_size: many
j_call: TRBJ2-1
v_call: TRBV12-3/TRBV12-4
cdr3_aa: CASSFGQPLFYNEQFF
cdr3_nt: TGTGCCAGCAGTTTTGGACAGCCTTTGTTCTACAATGAGCAGTTCTTC

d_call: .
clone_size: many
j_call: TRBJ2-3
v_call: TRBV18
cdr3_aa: CASSPPSTDTQYF
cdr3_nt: TGTGCCAGCTCACCACCTTCGACAGATACGCAGTATTTT

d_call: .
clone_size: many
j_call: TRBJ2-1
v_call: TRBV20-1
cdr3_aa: CSAMPLAASYNEQFF
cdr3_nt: TGCAGTGCCATGCCTTTAGCAGCCTCCTACAATGAGCAGTTCTTC

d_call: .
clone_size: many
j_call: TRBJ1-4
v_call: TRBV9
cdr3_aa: CASSPGQGGEKLFF
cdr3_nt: TGTGCCAGCAGCCCCGGGCAGGGTGGTGAAAAACTGTTTTTT

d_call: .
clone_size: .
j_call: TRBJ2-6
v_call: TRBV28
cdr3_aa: CASSFFMGLGANVLTF
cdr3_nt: TGTGCCAGCAGTTTTTTCATGGGGCTTGGGGCCAACGTCCTGACTTTC

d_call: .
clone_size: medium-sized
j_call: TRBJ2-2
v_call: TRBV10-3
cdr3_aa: CAISEPTVYYTGELFF
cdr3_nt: TGTGCCATCAGTGAGCCCACAGTTTATTACACCGGGGAGCTGTTTTTT

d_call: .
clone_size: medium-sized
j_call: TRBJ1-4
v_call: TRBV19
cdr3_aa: CASSINGRINEKLFF
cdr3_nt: TGTGCCAGTAGTATAAATGGAAGGATCAATGAAAAACTGTTTTTT

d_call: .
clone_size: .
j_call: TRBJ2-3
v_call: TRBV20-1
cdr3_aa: CSAFNLWGTDTQYF
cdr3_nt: TGCAGTGCTTTCAACCTATGGGGCACAGATACGCAGTATTTT

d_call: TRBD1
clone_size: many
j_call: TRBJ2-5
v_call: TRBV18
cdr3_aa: CASSPVSQGIETQYF
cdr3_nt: TGTGCCAGCTCACCAGTCTCACAGGGGATAGAGACCCAGTACTTC

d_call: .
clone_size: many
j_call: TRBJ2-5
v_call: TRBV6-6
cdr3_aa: CASSYGGGETQYF
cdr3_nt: TGTGCCAGCAGTTATGGGGGCGGAGAGACCCAGTACTTC

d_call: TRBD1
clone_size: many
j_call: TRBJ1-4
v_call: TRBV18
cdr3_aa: CASSQDRARGKLFF
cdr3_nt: TGTGCCAGCTCACAGGACAGGGCAAGGGGAAAACTGTTTTTT

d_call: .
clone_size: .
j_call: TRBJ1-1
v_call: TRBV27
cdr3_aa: CASSPTPWRNTEAFF
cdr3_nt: TGTGCCAGCAGTCCTACCCCTTGGAGGAACACTGAAGCTTTCTTT

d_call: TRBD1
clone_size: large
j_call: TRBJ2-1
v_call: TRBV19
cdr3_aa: CASSMGWGQTYNEQFF
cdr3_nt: TGTGCCAGTAGTATGGGTTGGGGACAGACATACAATGAGCAGTTCTTC

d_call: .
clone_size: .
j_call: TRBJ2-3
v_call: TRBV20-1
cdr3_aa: CSAKVGRWPTDTQYF
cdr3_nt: TGCAGTGCTAAGGTTGGCAGATGGCCCACAGATACGCAGTATTTT

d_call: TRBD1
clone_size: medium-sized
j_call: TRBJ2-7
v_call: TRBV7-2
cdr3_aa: CASSSGTGAFYEQYF
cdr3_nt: TGTGCCAGCAGCTCAGGGACAGGGGCTTTCTACGAGCAGTACTTC

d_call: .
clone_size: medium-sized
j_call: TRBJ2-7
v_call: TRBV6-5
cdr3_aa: CASSYRRDNSYEQYF
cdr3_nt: TGTGCCAGCAGTTACCGCCGGGACAACTCCTACGAGCAGTACTTC

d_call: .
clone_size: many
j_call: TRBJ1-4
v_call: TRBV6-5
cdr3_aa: CASSYGPAGGGNEKLFF
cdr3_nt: TGTGCCAGCAGTTACGGCCCCGCCGGGGGTGGCAATGAAAAACTGTTTTTT

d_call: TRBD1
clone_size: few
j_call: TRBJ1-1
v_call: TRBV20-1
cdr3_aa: CSAKSQGARNTEAFF
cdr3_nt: TGCAGTGCTAAGTCACAGGGGGCACGCAACACTGAAGCTTTCTTT

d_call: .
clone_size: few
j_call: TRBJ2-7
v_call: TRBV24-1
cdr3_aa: CATSGGASYEQYF
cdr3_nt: TGTGCCACCAGTGGGGGGGCTTCCTACGAGCAGTACTTC

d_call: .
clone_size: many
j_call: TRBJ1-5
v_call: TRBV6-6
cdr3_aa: CASSYSSSSSQPQHF
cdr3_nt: TGTGCCAGCAGTTACTCGAGCAGCTCTAGTCAGCCCCAGCATTTT

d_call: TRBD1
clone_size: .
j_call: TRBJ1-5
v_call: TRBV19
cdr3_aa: CASSNPTGSNQPQHF
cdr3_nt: TGTGCCAGTAGTAACCCGACAGGGAGCAATCAGCCCCAGCATTTT

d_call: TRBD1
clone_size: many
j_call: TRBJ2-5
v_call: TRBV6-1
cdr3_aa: CASSVNRGGQETQYF
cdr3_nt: TGTGCCAGCAGCGTAAACAGGGGTGGTCAAGAGACCCAGTACTTC